This TCR beta chain stems from a study of shared clonotypes between healthy human individuals. Whole-study context: Plates per donor: three CD4 naive, three CD4 memory, two CD8 naive, one CD8 memory. Findings and limits, study-wide: Genetic and exposure-history diversity was limited by the small donor number. Generation probabilities were higher for clonotypes shared across all four sorted-subset donors than for unshared ones. Inspection by rarefaction showed sorted-subset sequencing to be incomplete despite large depth.

Clones were read by immunoSEQ multiplex PCR, and TCRdb kept only the in-frame ones, dropping some. The data hold approximately 980,000 clones, with about 80% observed a single time. About this clone itself: Its matching antigen is unknown.

CDR3 length: 15 amino acids. Germline V lookup: CDR1 MNHEY, CDR2 SMNVEV (reference sequence). V was clipped by 6 bases and J by 1 base; unmatched bases: 9. The receptor's source is a man aged 18 to 30 in good health. This rearrangement joins TRBV27 to TRBJ2-7; 7 bases are shared with TRBD1. The specimen was memory CD4+ T cells sorted from blood. Regarding subset: CD45RA-negative fraction. DNA of the CDR3: TGTGCCAGCAGCGCGACAGGGATCGGTTCCTACGAGCAGTACTTC. Its protein is CASSATGIGSYEQYF.